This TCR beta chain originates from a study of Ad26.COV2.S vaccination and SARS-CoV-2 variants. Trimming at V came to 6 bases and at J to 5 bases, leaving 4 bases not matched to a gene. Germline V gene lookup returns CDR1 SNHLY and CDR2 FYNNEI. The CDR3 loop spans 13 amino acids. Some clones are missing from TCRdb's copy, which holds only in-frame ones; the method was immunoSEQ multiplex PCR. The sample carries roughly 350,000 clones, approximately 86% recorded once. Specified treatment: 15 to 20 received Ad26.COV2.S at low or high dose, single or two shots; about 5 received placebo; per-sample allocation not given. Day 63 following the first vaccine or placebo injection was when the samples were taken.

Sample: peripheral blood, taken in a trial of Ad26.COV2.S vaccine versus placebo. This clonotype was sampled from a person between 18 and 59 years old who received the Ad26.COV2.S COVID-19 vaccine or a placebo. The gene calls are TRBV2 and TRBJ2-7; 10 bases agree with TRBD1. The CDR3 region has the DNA TGTGCCAGCAGAAGGACAGGGGGAGACGAGCAGTACTTC. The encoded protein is CASRRTGGDEQYF.